These T cell receptor beta chains were read from a single sample in a study of blood T cell repertoires in COVID-19. The protocol was immunoSEQ multiplex PCR, while the TCRdb copy is restricted to in-frame clones and leaves out a portion. The sample lists roughly 200,000 clones, roughly 87% occurring once. Material: peripheral blood. The receptors stem from an older woman with COVID-19, enrolled during active disease. Each CDR3 is given with its conserved first and last residue. Fields, in order: V gene, D gene, J gene, CDR3 length, clone size, CDR3 protein, CDR3 DNA. A D gene is named only where the DNA matches it firmly. The listing skips clone size in some rows; elsewhere it reads once, few, many or a size class.

TRBV12-3/TRBV12-4,NA,TRBJ1-1,13,NA,CASSFNVNTEAFF,TGTGCCAGCAGTTTTAATGTGAACACTGAAGCTTTCTTT
TRBV6-1,NA,TRBJ2-3,14,NA,CASSEERLLGTQYF,TGTGCCAGCAGTGAAGAGAGGCTGCTGGGTACGCAGTATTTT
TRBV11-1,TRBD1,TRBJ1-6,14,many,CASSAGQGSSPLHF,TGTGCCAGCAGCGCAGGACAGGGGTCGTCACCCCTCCACTTT
TRBV19,NA,TRBJ2-1,15,NA,CASSAGGHSYNEQFF,TGTGCCAGTAGTGCAGGGGGGCACTCCTACAATGAGCAGTTCTTC
TRBV5-1,NA,TRBJ1-6,14,NA,CASRGGTQGSPLHF,TGCGCCAGCAGAGGAGGGACGCAGGGTTCACCCCTCCACTTT
TRBV25-1,NA,TRBJ2-7,12,NA,CASSKTGREQYF,TGTGCCAGCAGCAAGACAGGACGGGAGCAGTACTTC
TRBV28,TRBD1,TRBJ1-6,13,NA,CASSKTGRSPLHF,TGTGCCAGCAGCAAGACAGGGCGATCACCCCTCCACTTT
TRBV19,TRBD1,TRBJ1-5,18,NA,CASSIHQTTGYSNQPQHF,TGTGCCAGTAGTATACACCAAACGACAGGGTATAGCAATCAGCCCCAGCATTTT
TRBV7-2,NA,TRBJ2-3,11,NA,CASRNLRGQYF,TGTGCCAGCAGAAACCTCCGGGGGCAGTATTTT
TRBV9,NA,TRBJ1-1,14,NA,CASSVERAEGEAFF,TGTGCCAGCAGCGTAGAGCGGGCAGAGGGTGAAGCTTTCTTT
TRBV6-5,NA,TRBJ1-4,15,NA,CASTGSVATNEKLFF,TGTGCCAGCACCGGCAGCGTGGCAACTAATGAAAAACTGTTTTTT
TRBV28,TRBD2,TRBJ2-1,16,NA,CASTSLSGRATNEQFF,TGTGCCAGCACCAGTCTCAGCGGGAGAGCAACCAATGAGCAGTTCTTC
TRBV7-2,NA,TRBJ2-2,15,NA,CASSLSRRNTGELFF,TGTGCCAGCAGCCTAAGCCGTCGGAACACCGGGGAGCTGTTTTTT
TRBV18,TRBD1,TRBJ2-7,16,once,CASSPTGTGGSGEQYF,TGTGCCAGCTCACCAACCGGGACAGGGGGCTCGGGGGAGCAGTACTTC
TRBV29-1,NA,TRBJ1-1,13,NA,CSARTGDGTEAFF,TGCAGCGCCCGCACGGGGGATGGCACTGAAGCTTTCTTT
TRBV7-3,TRBD1,TRBJ1-2,13,NA,CASSPVRGLGYTF,TGTGCCAGCAGCCCGGTCAGGGGGCTCGGCTACACCTTC
TRBV7-9,NA,TRBJ1-1,16,NA,CASSFGGLMMNTEAFF,TGTGCCAGCAGCTTCGGGGGACTGATGATGAACACTGAAGCTTTCTTT
TRBV7-9,NA,TRBJ1-5,13,NA,CASSFSGIQPQHF,TGTGCCAGCAGCTTCTCAGGGATTCAGCCCCAGCATTTT
TRBV28,TRBD1,TRBJ1-2,13,NA,CASRTGTGYGYTF,TGTGCCAGCAGAACAGGGACAGGCTATGGCTACACCTTC
TRBV19,NA,TRBJ1-6,13,NA,CASSSGGGSPLHF,TGTGCCAGTAGTTCCGGCGGCGGTTCACCCCTCCACTTT
TRBV6-4,TRBD2,TRBJ2-7,15,many,CASSAKAGVASEQYF,TGTGCCAGCAGTGCCAAAGCGGGAGTTGCCTCCGAGCAGTACTTC
TRBV5-1,NA,TRBJ1-4,13,NA,CASKKDINEKLFF,TGCGCCAGCAAAAAGGACATTAATGAAAAACTGTTTTTT
TRBV30,TRBD1,TRBJ1-6,15,NA,CACRQGSSYNSPLHF,TGTGCCTGCCGACAGGGTAGCTCCTATAATTCACCCCTCCACTTT
TRBV7-9,NA,TRBJ1-2,13,NA,CASSSPVDYGYTF,TGTGCCAGCAGCTCCCCGGTGGACTATGGCTACACCTTC
TRBV27,NA,TRBJ2-3,15,NA,CASSSHRTSTDTQYF,TGTGCCAGCAGTTCCCATCGGACTAGCACAGATACGCAGTATTTT
TRBV3-1/TRBV3-2,NA,TRBJ1-5,14,NA,CASSSVPGSQPQHF,TGTGCCAGCAGCTCCGTCCCAGGCTCTCAGCCCCAGCATTTT
TRBV7-2,NA,TRBJ2-2,16,NA,CASSLGPGANTGELFF,TGTGCCAGCAGCTTAGGCCCGGGTGCGAACACCGGGGAGCTGTTTTTT
TRBV7-9,NA,TRBJ2-2,16,NA,CASSLEGRGNTGELFF,TGTGCCAGCAGCTTAGAGGGCAGGGGGAACACCGGGGAGCTGTTTTTT
TRBV7-2,TRBD1,TRBJ1-2,13,NA,CASSLEGAGGYTF,TGTGCCAGCAGCTTGGAGGGGGCTGGAGGCTACACCTTC
TRBV7-8,TRBD2,TRBJ2-5,18,NA,CASSRGLAGGPYQETQYF,TGTGCCAGCAGCCGAGGACTAGCGGGAGGGCCGTACCAAGAGACCCAGTACTTC
TRBV10-3,NA,TRBJ2-3,12,NA,CAIKKGQDTQYF,TGTGCCATCAAAAAGGGGCAGGATACGCAGTATTTT
TRBV5-4,TRBD2,TRBJ2-5,15,few,CASSLEAGGRETQYF,TGTGCCAGCAGCTTGGAAGCGGGAGGCCGGGAGACCCAGTACTTC
TRBV7-9,NA,TRBJ2-7,12,once,CASSLNDFEQYF,TGTGCCAGCAGCCTTAACGACTTCGAGCAGTACTTC
TRBV9,NA,TRBJ1-6,14,NA,CASSGADYNSPLHF,TGTGCCAGCAGCGGGGCCGACTATAATTCACCCCTCCACTTT
TRBV7-9,NA,TRBJ1-5,12,NA,CASSPDSGPQHF,TGTGCCAGCAGCCCCGACTCTGGGCCCCAGCATTTT
TRBV5-1,TRBD2,TRBJ2-1,17,NA,CASSPWGTSGGHNEQFF,TGCGCCAGCAGCCCTTGGGGGACTAGCGGAGGCCACAATGAGCAGTTCTTC
TRBV7-2,NA,TRBJ1-5,13,few,CASSVRSNQPQHF,TGTGCCAGCAGCGTGAGGAGCAATCAGCCCCAGCATTTT
TRBV7-3,NA,TRBJ1-5,13,NA,CASSPGVNQPQHF,TGTGCCTCATCCCCGGGTGTCAATCAGCCCCAGCATTTT
TRBV6-5,TRBD1,TRBJ1-1,13,NA,CASARGPDTEAFF,TGTGCCAGCGCCAGGGGGCCTGACACTGAAGCTTTCTTT
TRBV14,TRBD1,TRBJ1-2,16,few,CASSPARTGISYGYTF,TGTGCCAGCAGCCCCGCCCGGACAGGGATTTCATATGGCTACACCTTC
TRBV4-1,NA,TRBJ1-1,14,few,CASSPSRGGTEAFF,TGCGCCAGCAGCCCCTCGAGAGGGGGCACTGAAGCTTTCTTT
TRBV30,TRBD2,TRBJ2-2,20,once,CAWSPPRLGEGPANTGELFF,TGTGCCTGGAGCCCCCCACGGCTGGGGGAGGGACCCGCGAACACCGGGGAGCTGTTTTTT
TRBV10-3,TRBD1,TRBJ1-1,14,NA,CAIRIQGARAEAFF,TGTGCCATCAGAATACAGGGGGCGAGGGCTGAAGCTTTCTTT
TRBV6-6,NA,TRBJ2-3,16,NA,CASSYDGGLSTDTQYF,TGTGCCAGCAGTTACGACGGCGGCCTCAGCACAGATACGCAGTATTTT